This TCR beta chain was identified during a study of blood T cells in healthy people across ages. The study's findings and limits: The study found more naive CD4+ cells and higher diversity in long-lived than aged donors.

This clonotype was picked up many times. The antigen is undetermined. The CDR3 consists of 13 residues. CDR1 and CDR2 from the germline V gene are MRHNA and SNTAGT. The V end was cut by 5 bases, the J end by 4 bases, with 11 bases between. The authors ran a second PCR of roughly 7 to 11 cycles using a sample-barcoded 5' primer and a J-beta primer mix. Each cDNA molecule carried a tag from a template-switch adaptor that contained 12 random nucleotides. TCRdb reprocessed the 5' RACE reads via MiXCR and lists one record per CDR3 protein. This sample has around 750,000 distinct CDR3 sequences, with about 55% found just once.

Sequenced: blood. This rearrangement joins TRBV6-4 to TRBJ2-5; D unresolved. The sequence came from a man aged 80 or over in good health. CDR3 residues: CASSSNFGETQYF. CDR3 sequence (DNA): TGTGCCAGCAGTTCAAACTTTGGAGAGACCCAGTACTTC.